This TCR beta chain originates from a study of tumor and adjacent non-tumor tissue in lung cancer. Study at large: The cohort had 12 to 13 adenocarcinoma, a couple of squamous cell and 1 small cell patients. Samples averaged roughly 4.3 million productive TCRbeta reads each. The study, taken as a whole, reports: Higher tumor TCR diversity was associated with shorter survival.

No cell sorting was done before RNA was extracted from the tissue. This non-tumor lung sample came from over 3 cm beyond the tumor edge. Donors were chemotherapy-naive, newly diagnosed lung cancer surgical patients in China, August–late 2014. With regard to this clonotype: Its antigen is as yet unknown.

The CDR3 totals 14 residues. V was clipped by 4 bases and J by 4 bases; unmatched bases: 7. The germline V gene has CDR1 MNHNS and CDR2 SASEGT. TCRbeta libraries were built with three rounds of nested PCR, modified from ARM-PCR. A single record per CDR3 protein comes from TCRdb applying MiXCR to the multiplex PCR reads. The profile covers 60,000 or so distinct CDR3 sequences, with about 61% appearing a single time and roughly 35% taken by the ten largest. This TCR was recovered from a man in his sixties or seventies with non-small cell lung cancer. The specimen was distant non-tumor lung tissue. V is TRBV6-1 and J is TRBJ2-7, with TRBD1 matching 7 bases. This CDR3 is CASSVVRQGYEQYF. The CDR3 bases are TGTGCCAGCAGTGTCGTCCGACAGGGATACGAGCAGTACTTC.